The 9 T cell receptor beta chains reported below all come from one sample, sequenced in a study of cytomegalovirus exposure and HLA in healthy donors. Researchers ran the PCR with 60 Vbeta and 13 Jbeta primers. Sequencing used immunoSEQ multiplex PCR; TCRdb keeps in-frame clones, though not all of them. The data contain 95,000 to 150,000 clones, roughly 66% of them singletons. The sample consisted of PBMCs. The source is a man younger than 35 in good health and CMV-seronegative.

The rearrangement links TRBV7-9 to TRBJ2-1; 8 bases are a match to TRBD2. V trimming: 6 bases; J trimming: 4 bases; junction bases outside the gene matches: 5. In germline, CDR1 is SEHNR, CDR2 FQNEAQ (reference sequence). This CDR3 is built from 14 residues. This CDR3 reads CASRKRGSYNEQFF. The CDR3 region has the DNA TGTGCCAGCAGAAAGCGGGGGAGTTACAATGAGCAGTTCTTC. The variable domain in full, completed from reference TRBV7-9 and TRBJ2-1, reads DTGVSQNPRHKITKRGQNVTFRCDPISEHNRLYWYRQTLGQGPEFLTYFQNEAQLEKSRLLSDRFSAERPKGSFSTLEIQRTEQGDSAMYLCASRKRGSYNEQFFGPGTRLTVL.

Remarks on this clone: Other DNA sequences from this sample encode an identical CDR3 as well. The rearrangement links TRBV7-8 to TRBJ2-7; D is uncertain. Per germline, CDR1 SGHVS and CDR2 FQNEAQ. Between the trimmed V and J ends, which lost 1 base and 3 bases, there was a span of 7 bases. The length of the CDR3 is 13 residues. The DNA of the CDR3 is TGTGCCAGCAGCTTAGTTTCGGGCTACGAGCAGTACTTC. This translates into CASSLVSGYEQYF.

The chain couples TRBV5-1 to TRBJ1-1, with 9 bases that match TRBD1. The V gene end was trimmed by 5 bases and the J gene end by 1 base; junction bases not matched to a gene: 9. The length of the CDR3 is 16 residues. Germline values: CDR1 SGHRS, CDR2 YFSETQ. CDR3 amino acids: CASRIRPGQGNTEAFF. CDR3 DNA: TGCGCCAGCAGGATCAGACCGGGACAGGGGAACACTGAAGCTTTCTTT. Using reference TRBV5-1 and TRBJ1-1 for the parts outside the CDR3, the full variable domain is KAGVTQTPRYLIKTRGQQVTLSCSPISGHRSVSWYQQTPGQGLQFLFEYFSETQRNKGNFPGRFSGRQFSNSRSEMNVSTLELGDSALYLCASRIRPGQGNTEAFFGQGTRLTVV.

The chain is built from TRBV7-9 and TRBJ2-7; TRBD2 matches 10 bases. The V gene's germline CDR1 is SEHNR and CDR2 FQNEAQ (reference sequence). J gave up 3 bases and V 4 bases, and 6 bases lay outside the gene matches. This CDR3 region has 15 residues. CDR3 in DNA: TGTGCCAGCAGCTCCTCTAGCGGGAGTAACTACGAGCAGTACTTC. It yields the protein CASSSSSGSNYEQYF.

The chain has TRBV18 and TRBJ2-1; D is undetermined. Trimming pared 3 bases from V and 5 bases from J, leaving 11 bases between. This CDR3 has 14 residues. From germline, CDR1 is KGHSH and CDR2 LQKENI. This CDR3 reads CASSPTERNNEQFF. The CDR3 nucleotides read TGTGCCAGCTCACCCACAGAAAGAAACAATGAGCAGTTCTTC.

This clone was detected once. The rearrangement joins TRBV6-1 to TRBJ2-3; D possibly corresponds to TRBD2 (6 bases). V lost 3 bases and J 4 bases, leaving 20 bases between the germline ends. Looked up from germline, CDR1 is MNHNS and CDR2 is SASEGT. The CDR3 contains 17 residues. The DNA for the CDR3 is TGTGCCAGCAGTGACCCTAAACTAGCTTGGGAGTCAGATACGCAGTATTTT. Its protein is CASSDPKLAWESDTQYF.

The chain recombines TRBV16 with TRBJ1-6; D gene unclear. V shed 1 base and J shed 14 bases, with 9 bases lying between them. Germline CDR1 KGHSY, CDR2 FQNENV. The CDR3 loop spans 12 amino acids. CDR3 region: CASSQFGGSLHF. The CDR3 region has the DNA TGTGCCAGCAGCCAATTTGGAGGCTCCCTCCACTTT.

The chain links TRBV10-3 to TRBJ1-2; D unclear. CDR1 is ENHRY, CDR2 SYGVKD, per germline. This CDR3 comprises 12 residues. V gave up 6 bases and J gave up 8 bases, with 13 bases separating them. This chain's CDR3 is CAIRSEVRGYTF. The DNA of the CDR3 is TGTGCCATCAGGAGTGAGGTCCGGGGCTACACCTTC.

This chain connects TRBV6-5 to TRBJ2-1; D is ambiguous. Germline CDR1 is MNHEY and CDR2 is SVGAGI. Trimming removed 7 bases from V and 0 bases from J, with 10 bases in between. The CDR3 extends over 14 amino acids. The CDR3 DNA reads as TGTGCCAGCAAACGACGGAGCTCCTACAATGAGCAGTTCTTC. It specifies CASKRRSSYNEQFF.